This entry is about one T cell receptor beta chain. Its antigen is unidentified. CDR3 length equals 14 residues. V lost 5 bases, J lost 2 bases, and 13 bases lay in between. Germline lookup yields CDR1 SEHNR and CDR2 FQNEAQ (reference sequence). Assay: immunoSEQ multiplex PCR; the TCRdb copy retains only in-frame clones and omits some. The sample contains more than 55,000 clones, roughly 80% of which appear only once. This sample is drawn from a study of a mutant IDH1 vaccine in newly diagnosed glioma. Regarding time point: week 5, during vaccination. The investigators gave 300 ug of mutant IDH1 20-mer peptide in each vaccine dose, together with topical imiquimod. Donors' newly diagnosed IDH1-mutant WHO grade 3 or 4 astrocytomas lacked nuclear ATRX.

J is TRBJ2-7 and V is TRBV7-9; no definite D call. The receptor was derived from a woman under 30 with glioma. Some clones in this sample may be carry-over from other donors' samples. The sample here was PBMCs, taken from a glioma patient whose treatment included an IDH1 peptide vaccine. In nucleotides, the CDR3 is TGTGCCAGCAGCCACAAGACCGAAACCTACGAGCAGTACTTC. Translating gives CASSHKTETYEQYF.